Following are 15 T cell receptor beta chains from one sample sequenced in a study of T cells in Graves' hyperthyroidism and ophthalmopathy. Amplification yielded TCR beta CDR3 regions, with RNA transcripts as the source. HTBI primers were used for first-round RT-PCR of the TCR CDR3. Each CDR3 protein is one row after TCRdb ran MiXCR on the multiplex PCR reads. Found here are hundreds of thousands of distinct CDR3 sequences, about 20% of them singletons; the top ten hold under 35%. The sample consisted of blood. These receptors all stem from a man aged 25-45 years with Graves' ophthalmopathy.

This clonotype occurred many times. The J gene is TRBJ2-5, the V gene TRBV29-1, with TRBD1 matching 7 bases. CDR1 and CDR2 from the germline V gene are SQVTM and ANQGSEA. CDR3 length equals 14 residues. V was clipped by 4 bases and J by 2 bases; unmatched bases: 7. In DNA, the CDR3 is TGCAGCGTTGTCTGGGGACAGCGACAAGAGACCCAGTACTTC. It translates to CSVVWGQRQETQYF.

At least ten counts were recorded for this clonotype. V usage is TRBV12-3 or TRBV12-4 and J usage is TRBJ2-7; D is perhaps TRBD2 (6 bases). Trimming removed 7 bases at V and 4 bases at J, with 17 bases between. This CDR3 contains 14 residues. CDR3 amino acids: CASNRGAGEYEQYF. DNA of the CDR3: TGTGCCAGCAATCGCGGGGCTGGGGAGTACGAGCAGTACTTC.

CDR3 sequence: CSAPMGANYGYTF. CDR3 DNA sequence: TGCAGTGCCCCTATGGGGGCTAACTATGGCTACACCTTC. The rearrangement uses TRBV20-1 and TRBJ1-2, with a possible D match to TRBD1 (5 bases). Germline CDR1 reads DFQATT; CDR2 reads SNEGSKA (reference sequence). The CDR3 has 13 residues. V was trimmed by 6 bases and J by 0 bases, leaving 11 bases between them.

This clonotype has more than one count but fewer than ten. This chain links TRBV20-1 with TRBJ1-5, with TRBD1 matching over 7 bases. Looked up from germline, CDR1 is DFQATT and CDR2 is SNEGSKA (reference sequence). V shed 5 bases and J 3 bases; nucleotides not matched to a gene: 10. The CDR3 contains 15 residues. This CDR3 reads CSAGEQGRINQPQHF. The CDR3 coding sequence is TGCAGTGCTGGTGAACAGGGGCGGATCAATCAGCCCCAGCATTTT.

This chain uses TRBV7-2 with TRBJ2-7, with D unclear. The CDR3 consists of 13 residues. The germline V gene has CDR1 SGHTA and CDR2 FQGNSA. The V end was cut by 6 bases, the J end by 0 bases, with 9 bases between. Here the CDR3 reads CASRQVLSYEQYF. The DNA of the CDR3 is TGTGCCAGCAGGCAGGTCCTCTCCTACGAGCAGTACTTC.

The V and J genes are TRBV19 and TRBJ1-2, with 7 positions matching TRBD1. This CDR3 is 12 amino acids long. After removal of 3 bases from V and 6 bases from J, the junction contained 1 base not matched to a gene. The V gene's germline CDR1 is LNHDA and CDR2 SQIVND (reference sequence). The CDR3 bases are TGTGCCAGTAGTATGGGGACAGATGGCTACACCTTC. It is translated as CASSMGTDGYTF.

The rearrangement uses TRBV6-2 or TRBV6-3 and TRBJ1-1, with D possibly TRBD1 on 5 matching bases. This CDR3 has 13 residues. V lost 2 bases to trimming and J lost 5 bases, with 9 bases between them. The germline gives CDR1 MNHEY, CDR2 SVGEGT. The CDR3 sequence: CASSYMRGTEAFF. CDR3 coding DNA: TGTGCCAGCAGTTACATGAGGGGTACTGAAGCTTTCTTT.

This clonotype was counted at least ten times. The chain links TRBV6-1 to TRBJ1-2; TRBD1 aligns across 9 bases. The length of the CDR3 is 15 residues. Germline CDR1 and CDR2: MNHNS and SASEGT. The ends lost 6 bases at V and 8 bases at J; junction bases unmatched: 13. CDR3 loop: CASRAGQGVRWGYTF. The DNA of the CDR3 is TGTGCCAGCAGGGCGGGACAGGGCGTTCGCTGGGGCTACACCTTC.

The CDR3 is CASSPTGQMNTEAFF. The CDR3 bases are TGTGCCAGCAGCCCAACGGGACAAATGAACACTGAAGCTTTCTTT. The chain is built from TRBV27 and TRBJ1-1; perhaps TRBD1 as D (6 bases). Trimming pared 6 bases from V and 0 bases from J, leaving 14 bases between. This CDR3 has 15 residues. In germline, CDR1 is MNHEY, CDR2 SMNVEV (reference sequence).

The chain is built from TRBV12-3 or TRBV12-4 and TRBJ1-6; D ambiguous. V dropped 5 bases and J dropped 2 bases, with 10 bases sitting between them. This CDR3 spans 15 amino acids. In DNA form, the CDR3 reads TGTGCCAGCAGTCCCGGACGGACCTATAATTCACCCCTCCACTTT. Translating it yields CASSPGRTYNSPLHF.

This clonotype was counted between two and nine times. The J gene is TRBJ2-3, the V gene TRBV4-3; D might be TRBD1 or TRBD2, each matching 5 bases. This CDR3 has 15 amino acids. Deletions cut 6 bases from V and 4 bases from J, with 17 bases between. The germline CDR1 and CDR2 sequences are LGHNA and YSLEER. DNA for the CDR3: TGCGCCAGCAGTTCCGGGGCCTACCGGCCAGATACGCAGTATTTT. Translating it yields CASSSGAYRPDTQYF.

This clonotype was found many times. This sequence joins TRBV19 and TRBJ1-1; D possibly corresponds to TRBD1 (6 bases). V was pared by 7 bases and J by 1 base, with 13 bases between. The CDR3 has 14 amino acids. Germline-derived CDR1 and CDR2 are LNHDA and SQIVND (reference sequence). CDR3 in amino acids: CASTLQGANTEAFF. Here the CDR3 DNA reads TGTGCCAGTACCTTACAGGGCGCGAACACTGAAGCTTTCTTT.

The chain links TRBV12-5 to TRBJ2-1; 9 bases map to TRBD2. With 3 bases clipped from V and 4 bases from J, the junction kept 19 bases outside the gene matches. Germline V gives CDR1 LGHNT, CDR2 FRNRAP. This CDR3 contains 20 residues. DNA for the CDR3: TGTGCTAGTGGTTTTAGCAGGATTTCGAGCGGGGGGATCGGTTACAATGAGCAGTTCTTC. It specifies CASGFSRISSGGIGYNEQFF.

The sample holds many counts of this clonotype. This chain joins TRBV5-4 and TRBJ2-1; D is uncertain. Per the germline V gene, CDR1 is SGHNT and CDR2 is YYREEE (reference sequence). The CDR3 is 13 residues long. V lost 1 base, J lost 5 bases, and 7 bases lay in between. DNA of the CDR3: TGTGCCAGCAGCTTGAGGCCGGACAATGAGCAGTTCTTC. Encoded protein: CASSLRPDNEQFF.

This clonotype was detected a few times. The CDR3 ends on some other residue instead of the conserved phenylalanine or tryptophan, so this is likely a read error. V usage is TRBV6-1 and J usage is TRBJ2-5, with D perhaps TRBD1 or TRBD2 (5 bases each). Trimming removed 2 bases at V and 3 bases at J, with 10 bases between. The germline V gene has CDR1 MNHNS and CDR2 SASEGT. The CDR3 totals 14 residues. The CDR3 spells CASSEPGTKETQYL. The CDR3 bases are TGTGCCAGCAGTGAACCCGGGACGAAAGAGACCCAGTACCTC.